This T cell receptor (beta chain) came from a study of OX40 agonist ivuxolimab in advanced cancers. Across the whole study: Patients were roughly 87% male with ages roughly 20 to 90, mean approximately 58.

Germline V CDR1 and CDR2: SGHNT, YENEEA. The CDR3 covers 17 residues. V lost 1 base to trimming and J lost 6 bases; unmatched junction nucleotides: 12. Clones were sequenced by immunoSEQ multiplex PCR, and TCRdb holds only the in-frame ones, with some missing. The data show about 24,000 clones, roughly 66% seen once. The source is an adult with an advanced solid tumor such as melanoma, head and neck, liver or kidney cancer. V is TRBV11-3 and J is TRBJ2-1; 7 bases are shared with TRBD2. The sequences come from CD4+ or CD8+ T cells sorted from blood, collected in a trial of the OX40 agonist ivuxolimab. Here the CDR3 DNA reads TGTGCCAGCAGCTTAGTTCGGACTAGACCACCTCGCAATGAGCAGTTCTTC. This encodes CASSLVRTRPPRNEQFF.